This T cell receptor beta chain comes out of a study of neoadjuvant anti-PD-1 for oral cavity cancer (dated by TCRdb to 2020 to 2022). Study-level background: Patients mostly received three to four biweekly doses of nivolumab at 3 mg/kg before curative-intent surgical resection. A fourth nivolumab dose was given around day 43 to patients without progression, and definitive surgical resection was performed in those patients on days 50-56. Responders were defined as patients with complete response, partial response or stable disease by RECIST 1.1; non-responders were defined as patients with progression. There were roughly 11 patients in the parent correlative cohort, and the response rate was more than 25%. The paper as a whole reports these results and caveats: After neoadjuvant nivolumab, significantly higher T cell clonality (Gini index) was found within PBMCs in non-responders than in responders. Only a few patients per response group were included in the TCR analyses, and larger cohorts for validation were called for by the authors. A higher pretreatment blood Treg/Th17 ratio correlated with both higher pretreatment blood TCRbeta clonality and lower post-treatment tumor TCRbeta clonality.

As concerns this clone: Its target antigen remains unknown. Base qualities are not provided; no much larger clone lies one nucleotide away.

Taken from the germline V gene, the CDR1 and CDR2 loops are ENHRY and SYGVKD. The CDR3, from cysteine to phenylalanine, totals 11 residues. Only CDR3 DNA is held: 33 bases, read in frame from base 1. V is cut by 8 bases and J by 4 bases, and the space between the germline ends is 9 bases. The time point label corresponds to: before neoadjuvant nivolumab. Patients were newly diagnosed with stage II-IVA oral cavity squamous cell carcinoma and had received no prior systemic or radiation treatment. The cohort was made up of patients with locally advanced, HPV-negative oral cavity squamous cell carcinoma. Peripheral blood mononuclear cells were analyzed directly and were not maintained or expanded in culture. Samples came from a longitudinal correlative study of a single-arm phase II trial of neoadjuvant nivolumab in oral cavity squamous cell carcinoma. Genomic DNA-based TCRbeta sequencing was performed on subject-matched pre- and post-treatment PBMCs and tumors from three responders and three non-responders. Peripheral blood mononuclear cells were drawn once before nivolumab treatment and a second time after treatment, when surgery took place. The Maxwell RSC DNA from Cells kit was used to extract genomic DNA from PBMCs.

For deep sequencing, each PBMC sample was run in six replicates, with libraries mostly built from 400 to 550 ng of input genomic DNA. The immunoSEQ hsTCRbeta kit was used to prepare TCRbeta libraries according to the manufacturer's instructions. The finished libraries were brought together in one pool at approximately 3 nM, which was then read using an Illumina NovaSeq 6000 S4 flow cell. The original pipeline was this. The immunoSEQ Analyzer handled quality control and preprocessing of the raw data. The analysis was restricted to productive rearrangements, with each unique CDR3 amino acid sequence defining a clonotype. Repertoire clonality was estimated as the Gini-Simpson index, which was computed with the R package tcR. Student's t test was used to compare Gini indices, and Pearson correlation was used to assess associations with tumor size change. Held by TCRdb, this immuneACCESS table contains in-frame sequences only and omits some clones. Under half of the omission traces to an unresolved V gene where checked; the cause of the rest is unknown. V and J calls and clone size come straight from that table; D and trimming were deduced from the DNA. The sample data list 12,000 to 15,000 clones, and less than 75% of these were observed just once. Roughly 2% of the sample is held by the ten biggest clonotypes.

The clonotype originates from a person between 40 and 79 years old with oral cavity squamous cell carcinoma. The sequence joins TRBV10-3 to TRBJ2-7; TRBD2 is a possible D gene, resting on 5 matching bases. The sample in question was PBMCs, obtained before nivolumab (anti-PD-1) treatment. The encoded CDR3 is CAIGWEYEQYF. DNA sequence: TGTGCCATCGGTTGGGAGTACGAGCAGTACTTC.